Below, 13 T cell receptor beta chains from the same sample are listed, as sequenced in a study of OX40 agonist ivuxolimab in advanced cancers. Assay: immunoSEQ multiplex PCR; the TCRdb copy retains only in-frame clones and omits some. The sample lists about 60,000 clones, about 83% occurring once. The material was CD4+ or CD8+ T cells sorted from blood, obtained in a trial of the OX40 agonist ivuxolimab. The receptor set was obtained from an adult with an advanced solid tumor such as melanoma, head and neck, liver or kidney cancer.

The CDR3 nucleotides are TGTGCCAGCAGTTTGGGGGGGGGCAGCAATCAGCCCCAGCATTTT. Protein: CASSLGGGSNQPQHF. The chain carries TRBV27 and TRBJ1-5; D is perhaps TRBD1 (6 bases). The V gene's germline CDR1 is MNHEY and CDR2 SMNVEV (reference sequence). The CDR3 covers 15 residues. The V end was cut by 3 bases, the J end by 1 base, with 10 bases between.

This clone was seen once. The chain carries TRBV13 and TRBJ2-3, with 8 bases identical to TRBD1. The germline CDR1 and CDR2 sequences are PRHDT and FYEKMQ (reference sequence). The CDR3 runs 14 residues. Trimming at V came to 3 bases and at J to 6 bases, leaving 5 bases not matched to a gene. The CDR3 reads CASSLRTGWDTQYF. In DNA form, the CDR3 reads TGTGCCAGCAGCTTGCGGACAGGGTGGGATACGCAGTATTTT.

This chain uses TRBV11-2 with TRBJ2-5; D ambiguous. Gene TRBJ2-7 matches the end of the DNA better, so the J call may be wrong. This CDR3 has 11 amino acids. Per germline, CDR1 SGHAT and CDR2 FQNNGV. As DNA, the CDR3 is TGTGCCAGCAGCTCCTTCTACGAGCAGTACTTC. Its translation is CASSSFYEQYF.

The chain joins TRBV15 to TRBJ1-6; no firm D call. CDR1 and CDR2 (germline): LNHNV, YYDKDF (reference sequence). V lost 0 bases to trimming and J lost 0 bases, with 3 bases between them. CDR3 size: 15 residues. The CDR3 DNA reads TGTGCCACCAGCAGAGATGTCTCCTATAATTCACCCCTCCACTTT. Its protein is CATSRDVSYNSPLHF.

The genes are TRBV5-1 and TRBJ2-3; TRBD2 is a possible D gene (5 bases). The length of the CDR3 is 15 residues. Germline V CDR1 and CDR2: SGHRS, YFSETQ. V lost 4 bases and J 1 base, leaving 13 bases between the germline ends. The CDR3 DNA is TGCGCCAGCAGCACGGCCGTCGGGGGCACAGATACGCAGTATTTT. Translated: CASSTAVGGTDTQYF.

The chain combines TRBV4-1 with TRBJ1-5; TRBD1 matches at 9 bases. The CDR3 sequence is 16 residues long. The germline V gene has CDR1 MGHRA and CDR2 YSYEKL. V shed 0 bases and J 3 bases; nucleotides not matched to a gene: 3. The CDR3, as DNA: TGCGCCAGCAGCCAAGAAGGGACAGGGATCAATCAGCCCCAGCATTTT. Its protein is CASSQEGTGINQPQHF.

This clone was counted a single time. The chain is built from TRBV29-1 and TRBJ2-3, with D tentatively TRBD2 (5 bases). Trimming cost V 4 bases and J 0 bases, with 8 bases left between them. This CDR3 contains 13 residues. The germline gives CDR1 SQVTM, CDR2 ANQGSEA. CDR3 amino acids: CSVVRVSTDTQYF. CDR3 nucleotides: TGCAGCGTTGTGCGGGTTAGCACAGATACGCAGTATTTT.

This clone has more than one count but fewer than ten. The CDR3 sequence: CASSYRASGGYEQYF. CDR3 DNA: TGTGCCAGCAGTTACAGGGCTAGCGGGGGCTACGAGCAGTACTTC. This chain joins TRBV6-5 and TRBJ2-7; 10 nucleotides agree with TRBD2. CDR3 length: 15 residues. Unmatched junction bases numbered 4, after V lost 2 bases and J lost 3 bases. CDR1 MNHEY and CDR2 SVGAGI come from the germline V gene.

This clone was observed once. The chain couples TRBV5-1 to TRBJ2-5; 15 bases are a match to TRBD2. The CDR3 is 19 residues long. The germline gives CDR1 SGHRS, CDR2 YFSETQ. Trimming cost V 2 bases and J 1 base; bases outside gene matches: 9. CDR3 in amino acids: CASSFLGLAGGPVQETQYF. The CDR3 DNA follows: TGCGCCAGCAGCTTCCTCGGACTAGCGGGGGGGCCGGTCCAAGAGACCCAGTACTTC.

The genes are TRBV2 and TRBJ1-2, with D possibly TRBD1 on 5 matching bases. The V gene's germline CDR1 is SNHLY and CDR2 FYNNEI. The CDR3 sequence is 13 residues long. Trimming stripped 4 bases from V and 7 bases from J, with 13 bases between. CDR3 DNA sequence: TGTGCCAGCAGTGTAGATCAGGGTTCTGGCTACACCTTC. Translated, it gives CASSVDQGSGYTF.

This clone has just a few counts. The chain recombines TRBV30 with TRBJ1-1, with a possible D match to TRBD1 (5 bases). The CDR3 runs to 15 residues. Germline V gives CDR1 GTSNPN, CDR2 SVGIG (reference sequence). The V end was cut by 4 bases, the J end by 5 bases, with 20 bases between. CDR3 in DNA: TGTGCCTGGACCCCAGCCCAGGGTCGGGGGACTGAAGCTTTCTTT. Its protein is CAWTPAQGRGTEAFF.

This clone has a single count. In the same sample, other DNA sequences code for this CDR3. V usage is TRBV19 and J usage is TRBJ1-5; 8 nucleotides match TRBD1. Germline assignment: CDR1 LNHDA and CDR2 SQIVND (reference sequence). The CDR3 has 14 residues. J gave up 7 bases and V 5 bases, and 7 bases lay outside the gene matches. The CDR3 is CASSPGQGWQPQHF. DNA for the CDR3: TGTGCCAGTAGTCCAGGACAGGGTTGGCAGCCCCAGCATTTT.

The chain joins TRBV7-7 to TRBJ2-5; D perhaps matches TRBD2 (6 bases). Germline lookup yields CDR1 SSHAT and CDR2 FNYEAQ (reference sequence). V lost 2 bases to trimming and J lost 4 bases, with 8 bases between them. This CDR3 has 13 residues. CDR3 loop: CASSLWTTETQYF. The CDR3 DNA follows: TGTGCCAGCAGCTTATGGACTACAGAGACCCAGTACTTC.